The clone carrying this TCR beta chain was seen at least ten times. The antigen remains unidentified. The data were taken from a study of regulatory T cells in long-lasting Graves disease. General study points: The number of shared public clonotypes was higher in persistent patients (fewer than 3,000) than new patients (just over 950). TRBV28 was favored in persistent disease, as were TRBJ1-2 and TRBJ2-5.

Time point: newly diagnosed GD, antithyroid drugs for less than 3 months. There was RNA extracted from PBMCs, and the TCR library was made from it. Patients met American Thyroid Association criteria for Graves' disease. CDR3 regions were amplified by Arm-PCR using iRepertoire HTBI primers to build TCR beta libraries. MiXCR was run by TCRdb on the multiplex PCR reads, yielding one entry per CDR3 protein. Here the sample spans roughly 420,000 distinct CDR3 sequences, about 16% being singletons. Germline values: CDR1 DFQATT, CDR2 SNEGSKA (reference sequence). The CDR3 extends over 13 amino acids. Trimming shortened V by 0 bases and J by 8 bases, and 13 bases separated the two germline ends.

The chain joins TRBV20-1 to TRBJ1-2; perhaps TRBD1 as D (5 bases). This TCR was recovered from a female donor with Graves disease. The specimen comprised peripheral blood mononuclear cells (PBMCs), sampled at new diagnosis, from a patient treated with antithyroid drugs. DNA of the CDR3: TGCAGTGCTAGAGAGGGGGGGGATCGGGGCTACACCTTC. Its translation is CSAREGGDRGYTF.